The clone carrying this T cell receptor beta chain was seen at least ten times. Unique molecular identifiers were incorporated when the TCRbeta library was constructed. TCRdb independently ran MiXCR on the PCR reads; one entry per CDR3 protein. The repertoire holds fewer than 120,000 distinct CDR3 sequences, with over 9% as singletons. The source of the sample is a study of T-cell reconstitution after alpha-beta-depleted transplantation in children. This CDR3 has 14 amino acids. The V end was cut by 10 bases, the J end by 2 bases, with 15 bases between. The V call is TRBV12-3 or TRBV12-4, the J call TRBJ1-5, with D unresolved. The source is a human donor who donated a stem cell graft to a child with acute lymphoblastic leukemia. The source was PBMCs from the stem cell graft donor, collected from the stem cell graft. This chain's CDR3 is CATAEMGGNQPQHF. The CDR3 nucleotides read TGTGCCACCGCAGAGATGGGAGGCAATCAGCCCCAGCATTTT.